This T cell receptor (beta chain) was captured by sequencing in a study of blood T cell repertoires in COVID-19. Only in-frame clones appear in the TCRdb table, and some are missing; sequencing was by immunoSEQ multiplex PCR. The sample has 150,000 or so clones; around 91% are singletons. The V gene's germline CDR1 is LGHNT and CDR2 FRNRAP. The V gene end was trimmed by 5 bases and the J gene end by 6 bases; junction bases not matched to a gene: 12. This CDR3 comprises 16 residues. The material sequenced was peripheral blood. The chain employs TRBV12-5 and TRBJ2-1, with 8 bases that match TRBD2. This receptor was taken from a young man with COVID-19, enrolled during active disease. The DNA of the CDR3 is TGTGCTAGTGGTCTAACGGGACTAGGGGGGGTCAATGAGCAGTTCTTC. Residues: CASGLTGLGGVNEQFF.